This is a list of T cell receptor beta chains from one sample in a study of CD8+CD57+ T cells in acquired aplastic anemia. TCRdb fed the reads into MiXCR, producing one record per CDR3 protein. The sample has 180,000 or so distinct CDR3 sequences; roughly 48% are singletons. What was sequenced was sorted CD4+, CD8+, or CD8+CD57+ T cells (not recorded which) from PBMCs. The receptor set was obtained from a human donor with aplastic anemia. The CDR3 runs from the conserved cysteine through the conserved F or W. Clone size appears in some rows only: once, few, many, or a class for an expanded clone.

clone size: many
V gene: TRBV20-1
J gene: TRBJ2-1
CDR3 protein: CSVASVYNEQFF

clone size: -
V gene: TRBV19
J gene: TRBJ2-1
CDR3 protein: CASSIGAGSYNEQFF

clone size: many
V gene: TRBV2
J gene: TRBJ2-3
CDR3 protein: CASRGQDLSSTDTQYF

clone size: many
V gene: TRBV7-2
J gene: TRBJ1-3
CDR3 protein: CASSLTVPGNTIYF

clone size: many
V gene: TRBV10-2
J gene: TRBJ1-2
CDR3 protein: CASTQGADGYTF

clone size: many
V gene: TRBV6-1
J gene: TRBJ1-2
CDR3 protein: CASSRDGYTF

clone size: many
V gene: TRBV4-1
J gene: TRBJ2-5
CDR3 protein: CASSQGYSGGKQETQYF

clone size: -
V gene: TRBV7-3
J gene: TRBJ2-6
CDR3 protein: CASSSEPGANVLTF

clone size: -
V gene: TRBV24-1
J gene: TRBJ2-5
CDR3 protein: CASSDRGLAAETQYF

clone size: many
V gene: TRBV6-2/TRBV6-3
J gene: TRBJ2-7
CDR3 protein: CASSHLSGTVTGEQYF

clone size: -
V gene: TRBV29-1
J gene: TRBJ2-5
CDR3 protein: CSVEELGETQYF

clone size: many
V gene: TRBV10-3
J gene: TRBJ1-1
CDR3 protein: CAITRGGGNTEAFF

clone size: -
V gene: TRBV12-3/TRBV12-4
J gene: TRBJ1-1
CDR3 protein: CASSQDRETAEAFF

clone size: many
V gene: TRBV24-1
J gene: TRBJ2-5
CDR3 protein: CATDEGAGGGETQYF

clone size: many
V gene: TRBV15
J gene: TRBJ2-1
CDR3 protein: CATSARLVGGEQFF

clone size: -
V gene: TRBV5-1
J gene: TRBJ2-2
CDR3 protein: CASSLGPGGNTGELFF

clone size: once
V gene: TRBV5-6
J gene: TRBJ1-2
CDR3 protein: CASSSDRDGYTF

clone size: -
V gene: TRBV10-2
J gene: TRBJ2-1
CDR3 protein: CASRVKGNEQFF

clone size: -
V gene: TRBV10-3
J gene: TRBJ2-5
CDR3 protein: CAISERDSIQETQYF

clone size: -
V gene: TRBV7-8
J gene: TRBJ2-2
CDR3 protein: CASSPSGGRNTGELFF

clone size: once
V gene: TRBV24-1
J gene: TRBJ2-1
CDR3 protein: CATSDRTRFGRNEQFF

clone size: many
V gene: TRBV7-2
J gene: TRBJ1-2
CDR3 protein: CASSLRRQGDGYTF

clone size: -
V gene: TRBV5-1
J gene: TRBJ2-1
CDR3 protein: CASTRIRKRGVWNEQFF

clone size: -
V gene: TRBV18
J gene: TRBJ2-7
CDR3 protein: CASSYSSSYDQYF

clone size: many
V gene: TRBV25-1
J gene: TRBJ2-7
CDR3 protein: CASSSMYEQYF

clone size: many
V gene: TRBV7-3
J gene: TRBJ2-2
CDR3 protein: CASTSRSGSTGELFF

clone size: few
V gene: TRBV10-3
J gene: TRBJ2-5
CDR3 protein: CAISLGLAGGQGETQYF

clone size: -
V gene: TRBV9
J gene: TRBJ2-5
CDR3 protein: CASSGADQETQYF

clone size: -
V gene: TRBV7-9
J gene: TRBJ2-7
CDR3 protein: CASSSDVHEQYF

clone size: -
V gene: TRBV5-1
J gene: TRBJ1-1
CDR3 protein: CASSLDQANTEAFF

clone size: few
V gene: TRBV3-1
J gene: TRBJ2-7
CDR3 protein: CASSQKGLESTKQYF

clone size: many
V gene: TRBV20-1
J gene: TRBJ2-3
CDR3 protein: CSARLHLAGEDTQYF

clone size: -
V gene: TRBV24-1
J gene: TRBJ1-2
CDR3 protein: CATSGTAAEAAGYTF

clone size: -
V gene: TRBV19
J gene: TRBJ1-4
CDR3 protein: CASSLETGGVDEKLFF

clone size: many
V gene: TRBV19
J gene: TRBJ1-5
CDR3 protein: CASSSGGKGPQHF

clone size: -
V gene: TRBV6-1
J gene: TRBJ2-1
CDR3 protein: CASSRPGTRSSYNEQFF

clone size: many
V gene: TRBV15
J gene: TRBJ2-7
CDR3 protein: CATSRDAGGTPSYEQYF

clone size: many
V gene: TRBV29-1
J gene: TRBJ2-7
CDR3 protein: CSAKQASSYEQYF

clone size: many
V gene: TRBV2
J gene: TRBJ1-5
CDR3 protein: CASRRTEYSNQPQHF

clone size: -
V gene: TRBV7-9
J gene: TRBJ2-7
CDR3 protein: CASQESYEQYF

clone size: -
V gene: TRBV18
J gene: TRBJ1-4
CDR3 protein: CASSQIPRATNEKLFF